The next 31 T cell receptor beta chains were all read from a single sample in a study of resident and recirculating memory T cells in vitiligo. TCRdb's copy holds only in-frame clones and misses some; the assay was immunoSEQ multiplex PCR. The data hold 75,000 to 95,000 clones, with 92% observed a single time. Sequenced: blood. All receptors derive from a male donor with vitiligo.

This clone showed up just a few times. The rearrangement links TRBV6-1 to TRBJ2-3; 8 bases are a match to TRBD1. The CDR3 spans 15 residues. CDR1 is MNHNS, CDR2 SASEGT, per germline. V lost 2 bases to trimming and J lost 1 base; unmatched junction nucleotides: 2. DNA for the CDR3: TGTGCCAGCAGTGAACCGGGACAGGGCACAGATACGCAGTATTTT. It yields the protein CASSEPGQGTDTQYF.

The chain combines TRBV18 with TRBJ2-7; the match to TRBD2 covers 12 bases. Germline V lookup: CDR1 KGHSH, CDR2 LQKENI. This CDR3 region has 15 residues. J lost 0 bases, V lost 6 bases, and 3 bases had no gene match. CDR3 nucleotide sequence: TGTGCCAGCTCCCCGGGACTAGCGGGCTCCTACGAGCAGTACTTC. Its translation is CASSPGLAGSYEQYF.

The table lists this clone with a few counts. CDR3 sequence reads: CASSERTGGWTEAFF. In DNA form, the CDR3 reads TGTGCCAGCAGCGAGAGGACAGGGGGATGGACTGAAGCTTTCTTT. This rearrangement joins TRBV28 to TRBJ1-1, with TRBD1 matching over 10 bases. V lost 6 bases to trimming and J lost 5 bases; unmatched junction nucleotides: 9. The CDR3 contains 15 residues. Looked up from germline, CDR1 is MDHEN and CDR2 is SYDVKM.

The chain is built from TRBV7-8 and TRBJ2-1; the match to TRBD2 covers 9 bases. CDR1 and CDR2 from the germline V gene are SGHVS and FQNEAQ. The CDR3 runs to 16 residues. J was trimmed by 5 bases and V by 3 bases; bases with no gene match: 8. The CDR3 protein is CASSFPLAGPDNEQFF. The CDR3 coding sequence is TGTGCCAGCAGCTTCCCGCTAGCGGGACCTGACAATGAGCAGTTCTTC.

This rearrangement joins TRBV10-2 to TRBJ1-5; 7 nucleotides align to TRBD1. V shed 5 bases and J 6 bases; nucleotides not matched to a gene: 7. Germline V gene lookup returns CDR1 WSHSY and CDR2 SAAADI. This CDR3 region has 14 residues. The CDR3 nucleotides read TGCGCCAGCAGTTTTACAGGGGAGGCTCAGCCCCAGCATTTT. Translated: CASSFTGEAQPQHF.

The CDR3 loop is CASSPRTGEGEQFF. The CDR3 nucleotides are TGTGCCAGCTCACCGCGGACAGGGGAGGGTGAGCAGTTCTTC. The J gene is TRBJ2-1, the V gene TRBV18, with 9 bases that match TRBD1. With V trimmed by 3 bases and J by 9 bases, 6 bases remained unmatched. Germline V gene sequence: CDR1 KGHSH, CDR2 LQKENI. The CDR3 is made up of 14 amino acids.

The rearrangement joins TRBV28 to TRBJ2-5, with TRBD1 identical over 10 bases. The V gene end was trimmed by 4 bases and the J gene end by 5 bases; junction bases not matched to a gene: 7. Germline values: CDR1 MDHEN, CDR2 SYDVKM. The CDR3 extends over 15 amino acids. CDR3 sequence (DNA): TGTGCCAGCAGTTGGGAGACAGGGGGCTGGGAGACCCAGTACTTC. This sequence encodes CASSWETGGWETQYF.

The genes are TRBV25-1 and TRBJ1-1; possible D gene TRBD1, 5 bases. Germline V CDR1 and CDR2: MGHDK, SYGVNS. The CDR3 has 14 amino acids. V was cut by 7 bases and J by 4 bases, with 16 bases left in between. The CDR3 loop is CASITGGVTTEAFF. The DNA of the CDR3 is TGTGCCAGCATCACAGGAGGGGTAACCACTGAAGCTTTCTTT.

The chain carries TRBV4-3 and TRBJ2-3, with 8 nucleotides matching TRBD1. With V trimmed by 1 base and J by 1 base, 7 bases remained unmatched. This CDR3 comprises 17 residues. Germline CDR1 and CDR2: LGHNA and YSLEER. The CDR3 coding sequence is TGCGCCAGCAGCCAAGCCCTACGGGACAGGCGCACAGATACGCAGTATTTT. Translation: CASSQALRDRRTDTQYF.

The genes are TRBV5-6 and TRBJ2-7; 7 bases map to TRBD1. The CDR3 has 13 amino acids. Germline V gives CDR1 SGHDT, CDR2 YYEEEE. The junction had 4 bases not matched to a gene; V was cut back by 5 bases and J by 2 bases. The CDR3 reads CASRAGTAYEQYF. DNA for the CDR3: TGTGCCAGCAGGGCCGGGACAGCCTACGAGCAGTACTTC.

The chain has TRBV11-2 and TRBJ2-1, with TRBD2 identical over 8 bases. The CDR3 totals 11 residues. Unmatched junction bases numbered 5, after V lost 5 bases and J lost 14 bases. Per germline, CDR1 SGHAT and CDR2 FQNNGV. The CDR3 sequence is CASSRGGSKFF. CDR3 coding DNA: TGTGCCAGCAGCCGGGGGGGGAGTAAGTTCTTC.

The V call is TRBV7-8, the J call TRBJ2-1; TRBD2 agrees at 8 bases. Unmatched junction bases numbered 12, after V lost 10 bases and J lost 4 bases. The CDR3 covers 15 residues. Germline loops: CDR1 SGHVS, CDR2 FQNEAQ. The CDR3 DNA reads as TGTGCCACGACAAAGGGCGCGGGAGGTTACAATGAGCAGTTCTTC. Translation gives CATTKGAGGYNEQFF.

This chain joins TRBV29-1 and TRBJ1-1; no clear D. The germline V and J ends were trimmed by 7 bases and 8 bases, with 11 bases remaining between them. This CDR3 is built from 10 residues. Germline V lookup: CDR1 SQVTM, CDR2 ANQGSEA. In nucleotides, the CDR3 is TGCAGCGGACTTTATACCGAAGCTTTCTTT. As protein: CSGLYTEAFF.

This rearrangement joins TRBV6-5 to TRBJ2-1; TRBD2 matches 10 bases. V lost 8 bases, J lost 4 bases, and 5 bases stayed unmatched. Germline assignment: CDR1 MNHEY and CDR2 SVGAGI. The CDR3 totals 14 residues. CDR3 in amino acids: CASAAGGSYNEQFF. The DNA for the CDR3 is TGTGCCAGCGCAGCGGGAGGGTCGTACAATGAGCAGTTCTTC.

This chain joins TRBV28 and TRBJ1-1; D might be TRBD1 (5 bases). Trimming cost V 7 bases and J 4 bases, with 13 bases left between them. Germline V CDR1 and CDR2: MDHEN, SYDVKM. The CDR3 extends over 13 amino acids. For the CDR3, the DNA is TGTGCCAGCATTGCTCCGGGGGGCACTGAAGCTTTCTTT. This codes for CASIAPGGTEAFF.

The V gene is TRBV7-9, the J gene TRBJ2-1; TRBD2 agrees at 15 bases. CDR1 and CDR2 (germline): SEHNR, FQNEAQ (reference sequence). V dropped 5 bases and J dropped 9; count of bases not matched to a gene: 5. The CDR3 runs to 15 residues. The CDR3 loop is CASSRGLAGGPEQFF. CDR3 DNA: TGTGCCAGCAGCCGCGGACTAGCGGGAGGGCCTGAGCAGTTCTTC.

The rearrangement uses TRBV21-1 and TRBJ1-5. TRBV21-1 is annotated as a pseudogene. The CDR3 totals 16 residues. The CDR3 protein is CASSIGGWGNNQPQHF. CDR3 DNA: TGTGCCAGCAGCATTGGGGGGTGGGGGAACAATCAGCCCCAGCATTTT.

The CDR3 DNA follows: TGTGCCAGCAGCTTAGGGCAGGGCGGGGGAAACACTGAAGCTTTCTTT. As protein: CASSLGQGGGNTEAFF. The genes are TRBV7-9 and TRBJ1-1; possibly TRBD1 for D (5 bases). The CDR3 runs to 16 residues. Looked up from germline, CDR1 is SEHNR and CDR2 is FQNEAQ (reference sequence). The V and J ends lost 1 base and 2 bases respectively, with 14 bases between them.

The rearrangement joins TRBV11-2 to TRBJ2-7; D possibly corresponds to TRBD1 (6 bases). Germline CDR1 SGHAT, CDR2 FQNNGV. The V end was cut by 2 bases, the J end by 0 bases, with 11 bases between. The CDR3 loop spans 15 amino acids. CDR3 bases: TGTGCCAGCAGCTTAAGGACAGTTAACTCCTACGAGCAGTACTTC. This sequence encodes CASSLRTVNSYEQYF.

The V call is TRBV11-3, the J call TRBJ2-1, with TRBD2 as a possible D gene (6 bases). Germline CDR1 SGHNT, CDR2 YENEEA. Between the trimmed V and J ends, which lost 5 bases and 0 bases, there was a span of 8 bases. The CDR3 is made up of 14 amino acids. CDR3 in amino acids: CASSPGDSYNEQFF. CDR3 sequence (DNA): TGTGCCAGCAGCCCGGGGGACTCCTACAATGAGCAGTTCTTC.

CDR3 sequence (DNA): TGCGCCAGCAGCCAAGATCTCGGACAAACTAATGAAAAACTGTTTTTT. Translation gives CASSQDLGQTNEKLFF. V usage is TRBV4-1 and J usage is TRBJ1-4; tentative D call: TRBD1 (5 bases). There are 16 residues in the CDR3. With 0 bases removed from V and 1 base from J, the gap between germline ends came to 9 bases. CDR1 MGHRA and CDR2 YSYEKL come from the germline V gene.

The V gene is TRBV28, the J gene TRBJ2-1, with 7 positions matching TRBD2. The CDR3 runs 15 residues. The J segment lost 2 bases and the V segment lost 5 bases, leaving 6 bases of the junction unmatched. Germline loops: CDR1 MDHEN, CDR2 SYDVKM. The CDR3 region has the DNA TGTGCCAGCAGTCGAAGCGGGGCCGCCTACAATGAGCAGTTCTTC. It codes for CASSRSGAAYNEQFF.

The rearrangement links TRBV28 to TRBJ2-7, with D possibly matching TRBD1 (6 bases). Germline CDR1 reads MDHEN; CDR2 reads SYDVKM. V lost 6 bases to trimming and J lost 1 base, with 13 bases between them. The CDR3 extends over 14 amino acids. CDR3 sequence: CASSPTGLSYEQYF. Here the CDR3 DNA reads TGTGCCAGCAGCCCCACAGGGTTATCCTACGAGCAGTACTTC. Based on the CDR3 plus reference TRBV28 and TRBJ2-7, the full variable domain is DVKVTQSSRYLVKRTGEKVFLECVQDMDHENMFWYRQDPGLGLRLIYFSYDVKMKEKGDIPEGYSVSREKKERFSLILESASTNQTSMYLCASSPTGLSYEQYFGPGTRLTVT.

The V call is TRBV4-2, the J call TRBJ1-2; the match to TRBD1 covers 9 bases. The CDR3 length is 15 residues. Germline assignment: CDR1 LGHNA and CDR2 YNFKEQ. J gave up 2 bases and V 5 bases, and 6 bases lay outside the gene matches. The CDR3 DNA sequence: TGTGCCAGCAGCAGCCGGGACAGGGTCAACTATGGCTACACCTTC. Protein product: CASSSRDRVNYGYTF.

J is TRBJ1-2 and V is TRBV7-2; a possible D gene is TRBD1 (5 bases). CDR3 length equals 15 residues. The V end lost 2 bases, the J end lost 3 bases, and 13 bases lay between the germline ends. Germline loops: CDR1 SGHTA, CDR2 FQGNSA. In DNA, the CDR3 is TGTGCCAGCAGCTTATCGGCCAGGGCGGACTATGGCTACACCTTC. It encodes CASSLSARADYGYTF.

This chain links TRBV28 with TRBJ1-2, with D possibly being TRBD1 (5 bases). The germline V gene has CDR1 MDHEN and CDR2 SYDVKM. The CDR3 is 14 residues long. V lost 7 bases to trimming and J lost 0 bases, with 12 bases between them. DNA of the CDR3: TGTGCCAGCACTCTGGACATTACTAACTATGGCTACACCTTC. The encoded protein is CASTLDITNYGYTF.

The chain joins TRBV6-1 to TRBJ2-3, with 11 nucleotides matching TRBD2. The junction had 8 bases not matched to a gene; V was cut back by 3 bases and J by 3 bases. The length of the CDR3 is 17 residues. Germline loops: CDR1 MNHNS, CDR2 SASEGT. CDR3 DNA: TGTGCCAGCAGTGACTACCCTAGCGGGAGGAGGACAGATACGCAGTATTTT. Its protein product is CASSDYPSGRRTDTQYF.

The CDR3: CASSLETGQRYTF. The DNA of the CDR3 is TGCGCCAGCAGCTTGGAGACAGGGCAGCGCTACACCTTC. This chain links TRBV5-1 with TRBJ1-2; 7 bases line up with TRBD1. The junction had 5 bases not matched to a gene; V was cut back by 0 bases and J by 9 bases. The CDR3 spans 13 residues. CDR1 is SGHRS and CDR2 is YFSETQ in the germline V gene.

The V call is TRBV19, the J call TRBJ2-2; maybe TRBD2 (6 bases). The CDR3 is 15 residues long. V was clipped by 4 bases and J by 5 bases, with 14 bases between them. Germline V gene lookup returns CDR1 LNHDA and CDR2 SQIVND (reference sequence). The chain's CDR3 is CASSTTSMGTGELFF. The CDR3 DNA is TGTGCCAGTAGTACGACTAGTATGGGGACCGGGGAGCTGTTTTTT.

This clone appeared a single time. Here the CDR3 DNA reads TGTGCCAGCAGCGTGAGGGGGGGAAACACTGAAGCTTTCTTT. Encoded protein: CASSVRGGNTEAFF. The chain recombines TRBV13 with TRBJ1-1; TRBD1 might be the D (6 bases). V was clipped by 5 bases and J by 2 bases, with 12 bases between them. The CDR3 has 14 residues. CDR1 PRHDT and CDR2 FYEKMQ come from the germline V gene (reference sequence).

The genes are TRBV2 and TRBJ1-2, with a possible D match to TRBD1 (6 bases). The germline V gene encodes CDR1 SNHLY and CDR2 FYNNEI. The length of the CDR3 is 14 residues. V was trimmed by 7 bases and J by 6 bases, leaving 18 bases between them. The CDR3 loop reads CASIQGHRSDGYTF. CDR3 DNA: TGTGCCAGCATCCAGGGGCACCGTTCCGATGGCTACACCTTC.